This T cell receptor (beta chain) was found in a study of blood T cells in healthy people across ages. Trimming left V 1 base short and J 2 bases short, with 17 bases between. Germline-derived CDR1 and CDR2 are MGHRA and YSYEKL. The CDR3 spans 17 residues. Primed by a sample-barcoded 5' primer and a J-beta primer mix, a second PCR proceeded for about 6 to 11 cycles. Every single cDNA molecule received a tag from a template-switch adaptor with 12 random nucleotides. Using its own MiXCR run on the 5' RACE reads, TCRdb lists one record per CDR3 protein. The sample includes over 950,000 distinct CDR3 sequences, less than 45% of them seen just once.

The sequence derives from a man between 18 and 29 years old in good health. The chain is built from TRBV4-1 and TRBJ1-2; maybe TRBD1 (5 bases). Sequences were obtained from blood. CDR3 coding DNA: TGCGCCAGCAGCCAAGGGCTTGTCGGGGGGGGAAACTATGGCTACACCTTC. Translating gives CASSQGLVGGGNYGYTF.